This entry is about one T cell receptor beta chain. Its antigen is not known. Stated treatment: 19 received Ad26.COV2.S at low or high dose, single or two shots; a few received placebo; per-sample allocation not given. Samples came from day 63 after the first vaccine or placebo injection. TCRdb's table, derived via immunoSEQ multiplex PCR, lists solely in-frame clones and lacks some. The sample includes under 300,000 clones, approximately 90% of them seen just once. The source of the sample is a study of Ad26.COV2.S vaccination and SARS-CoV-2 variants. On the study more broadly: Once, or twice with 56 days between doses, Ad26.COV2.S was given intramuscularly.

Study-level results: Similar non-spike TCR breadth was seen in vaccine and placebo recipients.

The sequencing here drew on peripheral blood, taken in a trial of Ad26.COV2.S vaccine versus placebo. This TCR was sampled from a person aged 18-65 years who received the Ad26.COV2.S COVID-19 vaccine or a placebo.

The CDR3 sequence: CASSFRQGSTYEQYF. CDR3 DNA: TGTGCCAGCTCCTTCCGACAGGGATCCACCTACGAGCAGTACTTC. V is TRBV18 and J is TRBJ2-7, with 7 bases aligning to TRBD1. V shed 6 bases and J 2 bases; nucleotides not matched to a gene: 10. In germline, CDR1 is KGHSH, CDR2 LQKENI. The CDR3 is made up of 15 amino acids. The entire variable domain, with the rest obtained from reference TRBV18 and TRBJ2-7, is as follows: NAGVMQNPRHLVRRRGQEARLRCSPMKGHSHVYWYRQLPEEGLKFMVYLQKENIIDESGMPKERFSAEFPKEGPSILRIQQVVRGDSAAYFCASSFRQGSTYEQYFGPGTRLTVT.